The 29 T cell receptor beta chains listed next were all sequenced from one sample in a study of blood T cell repertoires in COVID-19. Sequencing used immunoSEQ multiplex PCR; TCRdb keeps in-frame clones, though not all of them. The sample shows hundreds of thousands of clones, over 75% of them seen only once. Sequenced input: peripheral blood. The receptors shown here come from a woman in her thirties or forties who had recovered from COVID-19.

The chain employs TRBV9 and TRBJ2-7; possibly TRBD2 for D (6 bases). This CDR3 spans 15 amino acids. Trimming removed 0 bases from V and 2 bases from J, with 12 bases in between. CDR1 and CDR2 (germline): SGDLS, YYNGEE. This CDR3 reads CASSVEGAGAYEQYF. The CDR3 nucleotides are TGTGCCAGCAGCGTAGAGGGAGCGGGCGCCTACGAGCAGTACTTC.

The chain is built from TRBV4-2 and TRBJ2-5; 7 bases map to TRBD2. V shed 2 bases and J 2 bases; nucleotides not matched to a gene: 20. The V gene's germline CDR1 is LGHNA and CDR2 YNFKEQ. The CDR3 covers 20 residues. CDR3 bases: TGTGCCAGCAGCCAATCCCCCCCCCTGTCTAGCGGAGGCCCTCAAGAGACCCAGTACTTC. Translation gives CASSQSPPLSSGGPQETQYF.

The CDR3 reads CASSGSGNSYNEQFF. The CDR3 DNA is TGTGCCAGCAGCGGTAGCGGAAATTCCTACAATGAGCAGTTCTTC. The chain has TRBV9 and TRBJ2-1; D is possibly TRBD2 (6 bases). Germline assignment: CDR1 SGDLS and CDR2 YYNGEE. V lost 3 bases and J 1 base, leaving 11 bases between the germline ends. The CDR3 runs 15 residues.

The genes are TRBV2 and TRBJ1-2; TRBD1 is a possible D gene (5 bases). The germline V and J ends were trimmed by 5 bases and 0 bases, with 10 bases remaining between them. Per the germline V gene, CDR1 is SNHLY and CDR2 is FYNNEI. This CDR3 spans 14 amino acids. CDR3: CASSYGTPNYGYTF. In DNA form, the CDR3 reads TGTGCCAGCAGTTACGGGACTCCTAACTATGGCTACACCTTC.

This chain uses TRBV15 with TRBJ2-2; TRBD2 matches at 11 bases. Germline CDR1 and CDR2: LNHNV and YYDKDF (reference sequence). The CDR3 consists of 18 residues. The J segment lost 3 bases and the V segment lost 2 bases, leaving 8 bases of the junction unmatched. CDR3: CATSRSTYSGRDTGELFF. The CDR3 DNA follows: TGTGCCACCAGCAGATCCACGTATAGCGGGAGGGACACCGGGGAGCTGTTTTTT. The full variable domain, completed using reference TRBV15 and TRBJ2-2, is DAMVIQNPRYQVTQFGKPVTLSCSQTLNHNVMYWYQQKSSQAPKLLFHYYDKDFNNEADTPDNFQSRRPNTSFCFLDIRSPGLGDTAMYLCATSRSTYSGRDTGELFFGEGSRLTVL.

The chain has TRBV7-9 and TRBJ2-1, with D perhaps matching TRBD1 (6 bases). The CDR3 extends over 19 amino acids. Germline loops: CDR1 SEHNR, CDR2 FQNEAQ (reference sequence). Trimming stripped 1 base from V and 0 bases from J, with 19 bases between. CDR3 nucleotide sequence: TGTGCCAGCAGCTTAGTGACAGGCCCACTAACCAGCTCCTACAATGAGCAGTTCTTC. Translated: CASSLVTGPLTSSYNEQFF.

The V gene is TRBV25-1, the J gene TRBJ1-5; weak D call: TRBD1 (6 bases). The CDR3 runs to 15 residues. Trimming pared 3 bases from V and 2 bases from J, leaving 11 bases between. CDR1 MGHDK and CDR2 SYGVNS come from the germline V gene. The CDR3 loop is CASSDRGLGNQPQHF. The CDR3 nucleotides are TGTGCCAGCAGTGACAGGGGATTAGGCAATCAGCCCCAGCATTTT.

The V and J genes are TRBV28 and TRBJ1-5; 7 positions agree with TRBD1. Germline values: CDR1 MDHEN, CDR2 SYDVKM. V lost 5 bases and J lost 8; bases outside the gene matches: 6. The CDR3 consists of 13 residues. CDR3 sequence reads: CASSLTGNKPQHF. As DNA, the CDR3 is TGTGCCAGCAGTCTGACAGGGAACAAGCCCCAGCATTTT.

The rearrangement uses TRBV4-1 and TRBJ2-1, with D perhaps matching TRBD2 (7 bases). V was shortened by 8 bases and J by 0 bases, with 14 bases between the two germline ends. CDR3 size: 15 residues. Germline V gene sequence: CDR1 MGHRA, CDR2 YSYEKL. The CDR3 reads CASAKGGSSYNEQFF. For the CDR3, the DNA is TGCGCCAGCGCTAAGGGGGGGAGCTCCTACAATGAGCAGTTCTTC.

V is TRBV10-3 and J is TRBJ2-3; 15 bases are shared with TRBD2. The CDR3 contains 16 residues. CDR1 ENHRY and CDR2 SYGVKD come from the germline V gene. The ends lost 8 bases at V and 1 base at J; junction bases unmatched: 4. DNA for the CDR3: TGTGCCATCGGACTAGCGGGGGGGCCTGGCACAGATACGCAGTATTTT. Encoded protein: CAIGLAGGPGTDTQYF.

This clone was seen only once. The chain recombines TRBV5-5 with TRBJ2-2; D possibly corresponds to TRBD1 (6 bases). CDR1 is SGHKS and CDR2 is YYEKEE in the germline V gene (reference sequence). Trimming shortened V by 4 bases and J by 4 bases, and 17 bases separated the two germline ends. The CDR3 totals 16 residues. CDR3 amino acids: CASSPADRLGTGELFF. CDR3 coding DNA: TGTGCCAGCAGCCCTGCTGACAGGCTGGGCACCGGGGAGCTGTTTTTT.

CDR3 coding DNA: TGTGCCAGCAGCCAAGGACCGGGACAGGGGTATGGCTACACCTTC. This codes for CASSQGPGQGYGYTF. The V and J genes are TRBV5-4 and TRBJ1-2; TRBD1 agrees at 10 bases. The germline V gene encodes CDR1 SGHNT and CDR2 YYREEE (reference sequence). There are 15 residues in the CDR3. The J segment lost 5 bases and the V segment lost 4 bases, leaving 8 bases of the junction unmatched.

In this sample, this clone turned up a few times. Here the CDR3 DNA reads TGTGCCAGCAGTTACCAGGGGTCGGGATACGAGCAGTACTTC. Amino acids: CASSYQGSGYEQYF. The rearrangement uses TRBV6-5 and TRBJ2-7; tentatively, D is TRBD1 (6 bases). V was pared by 2 bases and J by 4 bases, with 12 bases between. Per germline, CDR1 MNHEY and CDR2 SVGAGI. The CDR3 is 14 amino acids.

The J gene is TRBJ1-1, the V gene TRBV7-2; D call uncertain. Deletions cut 5 bases from V and 0 bases from J, with 13 bases between. In germline, CDR1 is SGHTA, CDR2 FQGNSA. This CDR3 has 15 amino acids. This chain's CDR3 is CASSLQSHLNTEAFF. CDR3 nucleotides: TGTGCCAGCAGCCTCCAAAGTCACTTGAACACTGAAGCTTTCTTT.

This chain uses TRBV4-1 with TRBJ2-7, with 12 bases identical to TRBD2. The CDR3 runs 16 residues. V dropped 1 base and J dropped 3; count of bases not matched to a gene: 4. Germline V gives CDR1 MGHRA, CDR2 YSYEKL. CDR3 nucleotides: TGCGCCAGCAGCCAAGCGCTGACTAGCGGGAGCTACGAGCAGTACTTC. Its translation is CASSQALTSGSYEQYF.

The genes are TRBV6-5 and TRBJ2-7; weak D call: TRBD2 (5 bases). Germline loops: CDR1 MNHEY, CDR2 SVGAGI. The CDR3 consists of 14 residues. The V and J ends lost 5 bases and 2 bases respectively, with 13 bases between them. CDR3 protein: CASSRRGPTYEQYF. The CDR3 nucleotides read TGTGCCAGCAGTCGGCGAGGGCCTACCTACGAGCAGTACTTC.

This sequence joins TRBV5-6 and TRBJ1-2; maybe TRBD1 (6 bases). Germline V gene lookup returns CDR1 SGHDT and CDR2 YYEEEE. V was shortened by 4 bases and J by 2 bases, with 15 bases between the two germline ends. This CDR3 is 15 amino acids long. The CDR3 loop is CASSPLGDTNYGYTF. For the CDR3, the DNA is TGTGCCAGCAGCCCACTTGGGGACACGAACTATGGCTACACCTTC.

The rearrangement uses TRBV7-9 and TRBJ2-5; 7 positions match TRBD1. This CDR3 region has 13 residues. Germline CDR1 is SEHNR and CDR2 is FQNEAQ (reference sequence). The V and J ends lost 7 bases and 1 base, in that order; junction bases with no gene match: 3. CDR3 protein: CASNRGTQETQYF. In DNA form, the CDR3 reads TGTGCCAGCAACAGGGGAACCCAAGAGACCCAGTACTTC.

This clone came up a few times. The chain combines TRBV5-6 with TRBJ2-3; D might be TRBD2 (5 bases). Germline CDR1 and CDR2: SGHDT and YYEEEE. This CDR3 is built from 16 residues. V shed 2 bases and J shed 3 bases, with 16 bases lying between them. The CDR3 loop is CASSFGLGPLTDTQYF. The DNA of the CDR3 is TGTGCCAGCAGCTTCGGACTGGGTCCCTTGACAGATACGCAGTATTTT.

The V gene is TRBV5-1, the J gene TRBJ2-7, with 8 bases lining up with TRBD1. The V gene's germline CDR1 is SGHRS and CDR2 YFSETQ. The length of the CDR3 is 14 residues. Trimming at V came to 4 bases and at J to 3 bases, leaving 6 bases not matched to a gene. The CDR3 protein is CASSPAGGYYEQYF. The CDR3 region has the DNA TGCGCCAGCAGCCCCGCAGGGGGCTACTACGAGCAGTACTTC.

The gene calls are TRBV4-2 and TRBJ1-6; D gene uncertain. Per the germline V gene, CDR1 is LGHNA and CDR2 is YNFKEQ. The CDR3 length is 18 residues. Trimming stripped 6 bases from V and 0 bases from J, with 18 bases between. Here the CDR3 DNA reads TGTGCCAGCAGATATACTGCGCAAGGGAGCTCCTATAATTCACCCCTCCACTTT. Amino acid sequence: CASRYTAQGSSYNSPLHF.

The V gene is TRBV6-2 or TRBV6-3, the J gene TRBJ2-6, with TRBD2 identical over 7 bases. J was trimmed by 0 bases and V by 5 bases; bases with no gene match: 4. This CDR3 spans 16 amino acids. Per germline, CDR1 MNHEY and CDR2 SVGEGT. The CDR3 protein is CASSTGGNSGANVLTF. CDR3 nucleotides: TGTGCCAGCAGTACGGGGGGAAACTCTGGGGCCAACGTCCTGACTTTC.

This clone has at least ten counts. V is TRBV19 and J is TRBJ2-7, with D possibly TRBD2 on 7 matching bases. With 4 bases removed from V and 0 bases from J, the gap between germline ends came to 13 bases. Per the germline V gene, CDR1 is LNHDA and CDR2 is SQIVND (reference sequence). The CDR3 totals 15 residues. DNA of the CDR3: TGTGCCAGTAGTACGGGGGGCAGGGGCTCCTACGAGCAGTACTTC. This codes for CASSTGGRGSYEQYF.

This clone was seen a few times. The CDR3 DNA reads TGTGCCAGCAGTGAACCCGCAGGGGCTTACTACGAGCAGTACTTC. Translating it yields CASSEPAGAYYEQYF. J is TRBJ2-7 and V is TRBV2, with a weak D call TRBD1 (6 bases). The CDR3 runs to 15 residues. The germline gives CDR1 SNHLY, CDR2 FYNNEI. Trimming removed 2 bases at V and 3 bases at J, with 14 bases between.

The CDR3, as DNA: TGTGCCAGCAGCCCCGACAGGGTAGTGGCCCACGAGCAGTACTTC. Amino acids: CASSPDRVVAHEQYF. The chain employs TRBV7-2 and TRBJ2-7; 7 bases map to TRBD1. CDR1 and CDR2 from the germline V gene are SGHTA and FQGNSA. The CDR3 totals 15 residues. The V gene end was trimmed by 5 bases and the J gene end by 5 bases; junction bases not matched to a gene: 12.

The rearrangement uses TRBV6-1 and TRBJ2-1, with 8 bases aligning to TRBD2. CDR1 and CDR2 from the germline V gene are MNHNS and SASEGT. V lost 3 bases and J lost 9; bases outside the gene matches: 13. CDR3 size: 16 residues. CDR3 nucleotide sequence: TGTGCCAGCAGTGAGTTAAATAGCGGGATTCCCGGTGAGCAGTTCTTC. Residues: CASSELNSGIPGEQFF.

CDR3 sequence reads: CSVTGVDYEQYF. As DNA, the CDR3 is TGCAGCGTCACAGGGGTGGACTACGAGCAGTACTTC. The chain combines TRBV29-1 with TRBJ2-7; 7 nucleotides align to TRBD1. CDR1 is SQVTM and CDR2 is ANQGSEA in the germline V gene. Trimming removed 6 bases from V and 3 bases from J; junction bases left unmatched: 5. CDR3 length equals 12 residues.

The rearrangement uses TRBV19 and TRBJ1-1; D gene ambiguous. V shed 10 bases and J shed 1 base, with 4 bases lying between them. CDR1 and CDR2 from the germline V gene are LNHDA and SQIVND (reference sequence). The CDR3 totals 10 residues. The CDR3 reads CATRNTEAFF. Written as DNA, the CDR3 is TGTGCCACCAGGAACACTGAAGCTTTCTTT.

V gene TRBV2 combines with J gene TRBJ2-4; a weak D match, TRBD1 (6 bases). V shed 0 bases and J shed 9 bases, with 18 bases lying between them. From germline, CDR1 is SNHLY and CDR2 FYNNEI. The CDR3 contains 16 residues. The DNA for the CDR3 is TGTGCCAGCAGTGAAGCCCTCAACAGGGTTAAGGTCATTCAGTACTTC. This gives the protein CASSEALNRVKVIQYF.